These 30 T cell receptor beta chains came from one sample sequenced in a study of cytomegalovirus exposure and HLA in healthy donors. TCRdb's table, derived via immunoSEQ multiplex PCR, lists solely in-frame clones and lacks some. The repertoire consists of under 100,000 clones, with 84% occurring once and the leading ten covering around an eighth. The sequencing input was PBMCs. The receptor set was obtained from a woman aged 18-35 years in good health and CMV-seropositive.

The rearrangement uses TRBV4-1 and TRBJ1-3; D remains unclear. This CDR3 is built from 14 residues. CDR1 is MGHRA and CDR2 is YSYEKL in the germline V gene. V was clipped by 6 bases and J by 0 bases, with 9 bases between them. CDR3 nucleotides: TGCGCCAGCAGGCTCACTTACTCTGGAAACACCATATATTTT. Translating it yields CASRLTYSGNTIYF.

As concerns this clone: Sequence at one end of the junction differs from germline and may be a read error. This chain uses TRBV28 with TRBJ2-7; the match to TRBD1 covers 9 bases. The CDR3 contains 16 residues. Germline assignment: CDR1 MDHEN and CDR2 SYDVKM. CDR3 nucleotide sequence: TGTGCCAGCAGAATCCGGGGACAGGGCCCTTCCTATGAGCAGTACTTC. Translation: CASRIRGQGPSYEQYF.

CDR3 coding DNA: TGTGCCATCAGTGACGGGGACAGGGGAGATAATGAAAAACTGTTTTTT. Its translation: CAISDGDRGDNEKLFF. This chain connects TRBV10-3 to TRBJ1-4; TRBD1 matches 10 bases. The trim removed 3 bases at V and 4 bases at J, leaving 5 bases unmatched. CDR1 ENHRY and CDR2 SYGVKD come from the germline V gene. The CDR3 totals 16 residues.

This chain joins TRBV18 and TRBJ2-2; a possible D gene is TRBD2 (5 bases). The CDR3 is 16 residues long. Germline lookup yields CDR1 KGHSH and CDR2 LQKENI. Trimming took 3 bases from V and 4 from J, leaving 15 bases between them. CDR3 protein: CASSPYTRVSTGELFF. The DNA for the CDR3 is TGTGCCAGCTCACCCTATACGAGGGTCAGCACCGGGGAGCTGTTTTTT.

The CDR3 DNA sequence: TGTGCCAGCAGTTTAATAGCGGGGGTCGGCCACGAGCAGTACTTC. It is translated as CASSLIAGVGHEQYF. V usage is TRBV27 and J usage is TRBJ2-7, with 9 bases matching TRBD2. The CDR3 is made up of 15 amino acids. Germline CDR1 and CDR2: MNHEY and SMNVEV (reference sequence). V lost 2 bases and J lost 5; bases outside the gene matches: 7.

V is TRBV5-5 and J is TRBJ2-1; TRBD2 matches at 14 bases. The length of the CDR3 is 17 residues. V lost 0 bases to trimming and J lost 4 bases; unmatched junction nucleotides: 3. Germline V lookup: CDR1 SGHKS, CDR2 YYEKEE (reference sequence). The CDR3 DNA follows: TGTGCCAGCAGCTTGGGGACTAGCGGGGGGCGGTACAATGAGCAGTTCTTC. Its translation: CASSLGTSGGRYNEQFF.

V gene TRBV18 combines with J gene TRBJ2-3; TRBD1 matches at 7 bases. J lost 6 bases, V lost 3 bases, and 3 bases had no gene match. This CDR3 region has 13 residues. Germline V gene data show CDR1 as KGHSH and CDR2 as LQKENI. CDR3 protein: CASSPARGDTQYF. The CDR3 nucleotides read TGTGCCAGCTCACCCGCCAGGGGGGATACGCAGTATTTT.

This rearrangement joins TRBV5-1 to TRBJ2-3; perhaps TRBD1 as D (7 bases). The ends were cut back, 5 bases at V and 1 base at J, with 17 bases in the middle. Germline CDR1 SGHRS, CDR2 YFSETQ. This CDR3 spans 16 amino acids. CDR3 coding DNA: TGCGCCAGCAGTCCGCCGGAGGGGGCCGGCACAGATACGCAGTATTTT. Translation gives CASSPPEGAGTDTQYF.

This chain uses TRBV28 with TRBJ2-7, with D maybe TRBD1 (5 bases). Germline lookup yields CDR1 MDHEN and CDR2 SYDVKM. Trimming stripped 10 bases from V and 5 bases from J, with 15 bases between. The CDR3 sequence is 12 residues long. CDR3 sequence (DNA): TGTGCCATCACAGGAAGCTTGAACGAGCAGTACTTC. It codes for CAITGSLNEQYF.

This chain uses TRBV28 with TRBJ1-3; 8 nucleotides line up with TRBD1. V lost 4 bases to trimming and J lost 6 bases; unmatched junction nucleotides: 8. This CDR3 contains 15 residues. Germline assignment: CDR1 MDHEN and CDR2 SYDVKM. This CDR3 is CASSWGGQAENTIYF. DNA of the CDR3: TGTGCCAGCAGTTGGGGGGGACAGGCCGAAAACACCATATATTTT.

The genes are TRBV6-6 and TRBJ2-7; no clear D gene. Germline CDR1 is MNHNY and CDR2 is SVGAGI (reference sequence). The CDR3 has 13 amino acids. V was clipped by 6 bases and J by 0 bases, with 9 bases between them. CDR3 amino acids: CASSPFPSYEQYF. CDR3 nucleotides: TGTGCCAGCAGCCCTTTCCCCTCCTACGAGCAGTACTTC.

The V call is TRBV2, the J call TRBJ1-3; D is unresolved. This CDR3 comprises 15 residues. The V and J ends lost 5 bases and 0 bases respectively, with 11 bases between them. From germline, CDR1 is SNHLY and CDR2 FYNNEI. In DNA form, the CDR3 reads TGTGCCAGCAGTTTATCGGGGATCTCTGGAAACACCATATATTTT. This translates into CASSLSGISGNTIYF.

V is TRBV7-6 and J is TRBJ2-7, with D maybe TRBD1 (5 bases). V shed 5 bases and J shed 3 bases, with 17 bases lying between them. Germline-derived CDR1 and CDR2 are SGHVS and FNYEAQ. The CDR3 totals 15 residues. The CDR3 is CASSPHDRAHYEQYF. CDR3 nucleotides: TGTGCCAGCAGCCCGCACGACAGAGCCCACTACGAGCAGTACTTC.

CDR3 nucleotides: TGTGCCAGCAGTTCTTTGGCGGGAGAGTTCTTC. Amino acids: CASSSLAGEFF. This chain uses TRBV28 with TRBJ2-1, with 7 positions matching TRBD2. The CDR3 is 11 amino acids. The trim removed 4 bases at V and 14 bases at J, leaving 5 bases unmatched. Germline values: CDR1 MDHEN, CDR2 SYDVKM.

V usage is TRBV7-2 and J usage is TRBJ1-3; TRBD1 might be the D (5 bases). V was clipped by 6 bases and J by 2 bases, with 14 bases between them. This CDR3 spans 15 amino acids. CDR1 is SGHTA and CDR2 is FQGNSA in the germline V gene. CDR3 sequence reads: CASRPPGGTGNTIYF. As DNA, the CDR3 is TGTGCCAGCAGGCCCCCCGGGGGAACTGGAAACACCATATATTTT.

The chain employs TRBV15 and TRBJ1-1; 7 positions agree with TRBD1. V dropped 2 bases and J dropped 5; count of bases not matched to a gene: 8. The germline gives CDR1 LNHNV, CDR2 YYDKDF (reference sequence). The CDR3 contains 15 residues. The CDR3 region has the DNA TGTGCCACCAGCAGACAGGGGGAGTTAGGGACTGAAGCTTTCTTT. Translated: CATSRQGELGTEAFF.

V gene TRBV9 combines with J gene TRBJ1-1, with 12 bases fitting TRBD1. Germline V CDR1 and CDR2: SGDLS, YYNGEE. Trimming at V came to 0 bases and at J to 4 bases, leaving 4 bases not matched to a gene. This CDR3 region has 16 residues. CDR3 nucleotides: TGTGCCAGCAGCGTAGTCGGGACAGGGGGCGTCACTGAAGCTTTCTTT. It specifies CASSVVGTGGVTEAFF.

In nucleotides, the CDR3 is TGTGCCAGCAGAGACATAGCGGGGGGTTCAGATACGCAGTATTTT. Its protein product is CASRDIAGGSDTQYF. The chain has TRBV28 and TRBJ2-3; TRBD2 matches 10 bases. The CDR3 consists of 15 residues. CDR1 and CDR2 from the germline V gene are MDHEN and SYDVKM. Trimming at V came to 6 bases and at J to 4 bases, leaving 7 bases not matched to a gene.

The chain has TRBV27 and TRBJ1-1, with a possible D match to TRBD1 (5 bases). Trimming pared 0 bases from V and 0 bases from J, leaving 8 bases between. Germline-derived CDR1 and CDR2 are MNHEY and SMNVEV (reference sequence). This CDR3 has 15 amino acids. CDR3 DNA: TGTGCCAGCAGTTTATCGGCGGGGCTGAACACTGAAGCTTTCTTT. It specifies CASSLSAGLNTEAFF.

Concerning this clone itself: Other nucleotide sequences from this sample produce the same CDR3. The chain joins TRBV27 to TRBJ1-1, with 8 bases that match TRBD1. The V and J ends lost 0 bases and 4 bases, in that order; junction bases with no gene match: 4. The CDR3 is 15 residues long. Germline-derived CDR1 and CDR2 are MNHEY and SMNVEV (reference sequence). Here the CDR3 reads CASSLSGTGGTEAFF. For the CDR3, the DNA is TGTGCCAGCAGTTTATCCGGTACAGGGGGCACTGAAGCTTTCTTT.

The V call is TRBV29-1, the J call TRBJ2-3, with 15 nucleotides matching TRBD2. The germline CDR1 and CDR2 sequences are SQVTM and ANQGSEA. The CDR3 length is 15 residues. V lost 6 bases, J lost 4 bases, and 5 bases stayed unmatched. CDR3 in DNA: TGCAGCGTCTGGACTAGCGGGGGGGTCGCAGATACGCAGTATTTT. It codes for CSVWTSGGVADTQYF.

This chain joins TRBV9 and TRBJ2-1; 9 bases are shared with TRBD2. Germline V gene data show CDR1 as SGDLS and CDR2 as YYNGEE. Losses at the gene ends were 2 bases for V and 7 bases for J; bases not matched to a gene: 7. The CDR3 consists of 15 residues. The chain's CDR3 is CASSVMAGGGNEQFF. For the CDR3, the DNA is TGTGCCAGCAGCGTTATGGCGGGAGGGGGGAATGAGCAGTTCTTC.

This sequence joins TRBV28 and TRBJ2-2, with a weak D call TRBD1 (5 bases). Between the trimmed V and J ends, which lost 0 bases and 2 bases, there was a span of 7 bases. Germline CDR1 reads MDHEN; CDR2 reads SYDVKM. The CDR3 runs 15 residues. The CDR3 coding sequence is TGTGCCAGCAGTTTATGGACAGAAAACACCGGGGAGCTGTTTTTT. Translated, it gives CASSLWTENTGELFF.

The rearrangement joins TRBV19 to TRBJ2-1; TRBD2 agrees at 8 bases. J gave up 7 bases and V 6 bases, and 11 bases lay outside the gene matches. The V gene's germline CDR1 is LNHDA and CDR2 SQIVND (reference sequence). The CDR3 extends over 15 amino acids. The DNA for the CDR3 is TGTGCCAGTAGGGATCGGCGGGGGGTTCGTAATGAGCAGTTCTTC. Amino acid sequence: CASRDRRGVRNEQFF.

The chain uses TRBV7-2 and TRBJ2-7; D unresolved. This CDR3 is built from 11 residues. From germline, CDR1 is SGHTA and CDR2 FQGNSA. Deletions cut 3 bases from V and 3 bases from J, with 3 bases between. The CDR3 DNA is TGTGCCAGCAGCTTCTACTACGAGCAGTACTTC. Translating it yields CASSFYYEQYF.

The chain is built from TRBV10-3 and TRBJ2-2, with D unresolved. The length of the CDR3 is 12 residues. Trimming pared 9 bases from V and 1 base from J, leaving 6 bases between. Germline V lookup: CDR1 ENHRY, CDR2 SYGVKD. CDR3 nucleotide sequence: TGTGCCATTTCGCGGAACACCGGGGAGCTGTTTTTT. This sequence encodes CAISRNTGELFF.

The table lists this clone with a count of one. V gene TRBV27 combines with J gene TRBJ1-5, with a tentative D call TRBD1 (5 bases). Germline CDR1 is MNHEY and CDR2 is SMNVEV (reference sequence). The CDR3 consists of 17 residues. The germline V and J ends were trimmed by 0 bases and 2 bases, with 14 bases remaining between them. The CDR3 DNA is TGTGCCAGCAGTTTATCGGCAGGGAGGATGGGCAATCAGCCCCAGCATTTT. Translating it yields CASSLSAGRMGNQPQHF.

CDR3 DNA: TGTGCCAGCAGCGTGGGAGTAGGGGGGGACAATCAGCCCCAGCATTTT. Translating it yields CASSVGVGGDNQPQHF. This sequence joins TRBV9 and TRBJ1-5, with D possibly matching TRBD1 (6 bases). This CDR3 region has 16 residues. Germline CDR1 SGDLS, CDR2 YYNGEE. V lost 2 bases and J 3 bases, leaving 15 bases between the germline ends.

The genes are TRBV29-1 and TRBJ2-3; D might be TRBD2 (6 bases). The ends were cut back, 7 bases at V and 1 base at J, with 15 bases in the middle. CDR3 length: 14 residues. Germline-derived CDR1 and CDR2 are SQVTM and ANQGSEA. CDR3 protein: CSGLGTLRTDTQYF. CDR3 DNA: TGCAGCGGACTCGGGACTCTCCGCACAGATACGCAGTATTTT.

This chain joins TRBV6-5 and TRBJ1-2; D gene unclear. The CDR3 extends over 14 amino acids. V lost 5 bases and J lost 2, with 12 bases in between. Germline V lookup: CDR1 MNHEY, CDR2 SVGAGI. The CDR3 DNA reads TGTGCCAGCAGTGCCGTCGGGTCCAACTATGGCTACACCTTC. This gives the protein CASSAVGSNYGYTF.